The source of this TCR beta chain is a study of blood T cell repertoires in COVID-19. Study information: PBMCs, B-cell-depleted T cells, or T cells provided the cDNA or gDNA that made up the material.

The ends lost 0 bases at V and 7 bases at J; junction bases unmatched: 8. Germline assignment: CDR1 KGHSH and CDR2 LQKENI. This CDR3 comprises 17 residues. Methods used by the authors: Amplification of reference gene primers provided the estimated nucleated cell counts. This table comes from immunoSEQ multiplex PCR, and its TCRdb copy is limited to in-frame clones, with some not included. V and J calls and clone size are copied from that table; D and trimming were computed from the DNA. The top ten hold roughly 13% of the sample, which has around 210,000 clones, 75% to 85% seen once. The TCR was taken from a human donor in a cohort sampled during active COVID-19. V gene TRBV18 combines with J gene TRBJ2-1, with 11 bases matching TRBD1. Sequencing was done on a sample of peripheral blood. The CDR3: CASSPPVRTGGRNEQFF. CDR3 sequence (DNA): TGTGCCAGCTCACCACCTGTCAGGACAGGGGGCAGGAATGAGCAGTTCTTC.